What follows is one TCR beta chain and its context. Antigen unknown. The data stem from a study of T cell repertoires in cytomegalovirus infection. Study background: From public TCR beta signatures came an indication of both CMV infection and matching HLA type.

The study, taken as a whole, reports: Dominating the ex vivo response were HLA-C-restricted CMV-specific TCR beta clonotypes.

TCRdb passed the reads through MiXCR, listing each CDR3 protein once. The data show 750,000 to 900,000 distinct CDR3 sequences, with about 27% seen just once and under 15% held by the top ten. After removal of 2 bases from V and 4 bases from J, the junction contained 10 bases not matched to a gene. The CDR3 totals 17 residues. Germline CDR1 and CDR2: MNHEY and SVGAGI. The clonotype comes from a human donor in good health (CMV status not recorded). Some clones in this sample may be carry-over from other donors' samples. This chain connects TRBV6-5 to TRBJ2-3, with TRBD1 matching over 9 bases. The source was cultured CD8+ T cells from PBMCs, collected from culture after CMV antigen stimulation. CDR3 sequence reads: CASSYEGQGPRPDTQYF. The CDR3 bases are TGTGCCAGCAGTTACGAGGGACAGGGTCCTCGCCCAGATACGCAGTATTTT.